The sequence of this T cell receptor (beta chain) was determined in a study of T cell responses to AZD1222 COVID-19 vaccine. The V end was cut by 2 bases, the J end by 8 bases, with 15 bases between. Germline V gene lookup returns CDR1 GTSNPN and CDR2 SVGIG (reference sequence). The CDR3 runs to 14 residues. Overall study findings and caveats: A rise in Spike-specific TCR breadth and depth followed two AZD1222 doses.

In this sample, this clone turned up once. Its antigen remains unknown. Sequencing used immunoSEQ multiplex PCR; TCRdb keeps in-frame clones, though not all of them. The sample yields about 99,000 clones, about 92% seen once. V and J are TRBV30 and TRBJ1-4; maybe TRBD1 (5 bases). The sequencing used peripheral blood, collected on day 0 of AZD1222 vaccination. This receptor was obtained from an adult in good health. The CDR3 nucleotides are TGTGCCTGGAGTCCTGACAGCATAGGAGAAAAACTGTTTTTT. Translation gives CAWSPDSIGEKLFF.